Included here is one TCR beta chain sequence, with context. Its target is unknown. The V end was cut by 0 bases, the J end by 3 bases, with 7 bases between. The CDR3 contains 14 residues. Looked up from germline, CDR1 is SGHAT and CDR2 is FQNNGV. This sample is drawn from a study of cytomegalovirus exposure and HLA in healthy donors. Study background: An analysis done earlier identified almost 120 million unique TCR beta sequences from about 179 million T cells.

In the PCR, 60 Vbeta and 13 Jbeta primers were used. Sequencing was performed with immunoSEQ multiplex PCR; in TCRdb, only in-frame clones are kept and a portion is missing. The sample lists roughly 180,000 clones; 85% were seen once. Study-level findings and limits: In a later analysis, donors in an Asian-associated ancestry cluster reportedly had fewer N-insertions in productive TCRs than the cohort mean. TCR association rates varied by HLA locus in a later analysis, with DRB1 highest and HLA-C lowest. Presence/absence analysis assumed near-uniform sequencing depth across donors.

The TCR originated in a boy younger than 10 in good health and CMV-seronegative. V usage is TRBV11-2 and J usage is TRBJ2-3; D gene ambiguous. The sequencing sample was made of PBMCs. CDR3 protein: CASSLDASTDTQYF. The CDR3 DNA reads as TGTGCCAGCAGCTTAGATGCGTCGACAGATACGCAGTATTTT.